Reported below is one T cell receptor beta chain. This sample was included in a study of cytomegalovirus exposure and HLA in healthy donors. This CDR3 is built from 16 residues. V shed 1 base and J 5 bases; nucleotides not matched to a gene: 9. The germline gives CDR1 SGHDT, CDR2 YYEEEE. PCR primers comprised 60 Vbeta and 13 Jbeta primers. Profiling relied on immunoSEQ multiplex PCR, and the TCRdb table lists in-frame clones only, not all of them. The sample consists of 220,000 or so clones, more than 75% of them appearing once. The V and J genes are TRBV5-6 and TRBJ2-5, with 9 bases identical to TRBD2. The clonotype was recovered from a woman aged 40 to 50 in good health and CMV-seronegative. What was sequenced was PBMCs. The chain's CDR3 is CASSLLTSGLGETQYF. CDR3 nucleotide sequence: TGTGCCAGCAGCTTGTTGACTAGCGGTTTAGGCGAGACCCAGTACTTC.